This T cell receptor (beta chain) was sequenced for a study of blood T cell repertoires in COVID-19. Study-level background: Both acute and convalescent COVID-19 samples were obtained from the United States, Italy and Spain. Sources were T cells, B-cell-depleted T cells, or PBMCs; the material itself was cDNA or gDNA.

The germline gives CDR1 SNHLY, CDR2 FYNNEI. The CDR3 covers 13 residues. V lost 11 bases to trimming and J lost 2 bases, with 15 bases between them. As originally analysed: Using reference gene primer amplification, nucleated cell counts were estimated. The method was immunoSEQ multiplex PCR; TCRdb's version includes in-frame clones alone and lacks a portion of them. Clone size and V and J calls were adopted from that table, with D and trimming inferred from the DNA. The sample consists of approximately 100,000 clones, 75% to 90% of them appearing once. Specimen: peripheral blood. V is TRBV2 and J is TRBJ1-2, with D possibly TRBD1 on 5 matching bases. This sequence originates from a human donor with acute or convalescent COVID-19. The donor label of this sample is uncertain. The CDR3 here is CAGTEGANYGYTF. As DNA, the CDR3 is TGTGCCGGGACGGAGGGAGCGAACTATGGCTACACCTTC.